This is a list of T cell receptor beta chains from one sample in a study of PD-L1 blockade in urothelial cancer. TCRdb's table, derived via immunoSEQ multiplex PCR, lists solely in-frame clones and lacks some. The table records more than 35,000 clones, roughly 90% of them present only once. Here the sequenced sample was PBMCs, taken around atezolizumab (anti-PD-L1) treatment. The receptors were sampled from a man in his 70s with urothelial cancer. The CDR3 runs from the conserved cysteine through the conserved F or W. Fields, in order: V gene, clone size, J gene, D gene, CDR3 protein, CDR3 DNA. D genes are given only for firm matches. Clone size appears in some rows only: once, few, many, or a class for an expanded clone.

TRBV7-6	.	TRBJ2-3	TRBD2	CASSGTSGMLTDTQYF	TGTGCCAGCAGCGGGACTAGCGGGATGTTGACAGATACGCAGTATTTT
TRBV2	.	TRBJ2-3	TRBD1	CASSAQRGRTDTQYF	TGTGCCAGCAGTGCCCAAAGGGGGCGCACAGATACGCAGTATTTT
TRBV5-6	.	TRBJ2-5	TRBD2	CASALAGVQETQYF	TGTGCCAGCGCCTTAGCGGGAGTACAAGAGACCCAGTACTTC
TRBV11-2	.	TRBJ2-3	TRBD2	CASSLAGGGNTQYF	TGTGCCAGCAGCTTAGCGGGAGGCGGGAATACGCAGTATTTT
TRBV2	.	TRBJ1-2	TRBD1	CASSGQGAGGYTF	TGTGCCAGCAGTGGACAGGGGGCAGGAGGCTACACCTTC
TRBV6-6	once	TRBJ2-2	TRBD2	CASGGGTNTGELFF	TGTGCCAGCGGGGGAGGGACGAACACCGGGGAGCTGTTTTTT
TRBV18	.	TRBJ1-5	TRBD1	CASSLTGDSNQPQHF	TGTGCCAGCTCCCTCACAGGGGATAGCAATCAGCCCCAGCATTTT
TRBV28	.	TRBJ1-1	TRBD1	CASRINRGEAFF	TGTGCCAGCAGGATTAACAGGGGTGAAGCTTTCTTT
TRBV11-1	few	TRBJ2-4	.	CASSLGQAAQGNIQYF	TGTGCCAGCAGCTTAGGCCAAGCGGCCCAGGGGAACATTCAGTACTTC
TRBV19	.	TRBJ2-6	.	CASSIRFRISGANVLTF	TGTGCCAGTAGTATCCGGTTCCGAATCTCTGGGGCCAACGTCCTGACTTTC
TRBV27	.	TRBJ2-4	.	CASSATTGYANIQYF	TGTGCCAGCAGCGCAACCACAGGGTATGCAAACATTCAGTACTTC
TRBV2	.	TRBJ2-2	TRBD1	CASSAWTGITGELFF	TGTGCCAGCAGTGCTTGGACAGGGATCACCGGGGAGCTGTTTTTT
TRBV6-4	medium-sized	TRBJ2-3	TRBD2	CASSSALAGPDTQYF	TGTGCCAGCAGCTCGGCCCTAGCGGGACCAGATACGCAGTATTTT
TRBV7-8	.	TRBJ2-3	TRBD2	CASSLDDGLATDTQYF	TGTGCCAGCAGCTTAGATGACGGACTAGCGACAGATACGCAGTATTTT
TRBV6-1	.	TRBJ2-7	.	CASSHRQASYEQYF	TGTGCCAGCTCCCATCGACAGGCCTCCTACGAGCAGTACTTC
TRBV6-5	.	TRBJ2-5	.	CASSYLYQRETQYF	TGTGCCAGCAGTTACCTTTATCAGCGAGAGACCCAGTACTTC
TRBV7-8	.	TRBJ1-1	TRBD1	CASSHRQGRGNTEAFF	TGTGCCAGCAGCCACCGACAGGGGCGAGGGAACACTGAAGCTTTCTTT